What follows describes a single TCR beta chain. Data came from immunoSEQ multiplex PCR; TCRdb stores just in-frame clones and leaves some out. The table records about 89,000 clones, just under 95% of them present only once. This sample is drawn from a study of T cell changes during pregnancy in multiple sclerosis. CDR3 length: 15 amino acids. Germline CDR1 reads SSHAT; CDR2 reads FNYEAQ (reference sequence). The junction had 5 bases not matched to a gene; V was cut back by 5 bases and J by 1 base. This chain links TRBV7-7 with TRBJ2-3; TRBD2 agrees at 8 bases. The TCR originated in a female donor with multiple sclerosis, enrolled in a pregnancy study. Sequences were derived from peripheral blood, sampled in the third trimester of pregnancy. This chain's CDR3 is CASSLTSGRTDTQYF. The CDR3 DNA reads as TGTGCCAGCAGCCTAACTAGCGGACGCACAGATACGCAGTATTTT. The full variable domain, in which reference TRBV7-7 and TRBJ2-3 provide the parts outside the CDR3, is GAGVSQSPRYKVTKRGQDVTLRCDPISSHATLYWYQQALGQGPEFLTYFNYEAQPDKSGLPSDRFSAERPEGSISTLTIQRTEQRDSAMYRCASSLTSGRTDTQYFGPGTRLTVL.